This T cell receptor beta chain was sequenced during a study of control samples from healthy donors and cancer patients. The germline CDR1 and CDR2 sequences are SGHNT and YENEEA. The CDR3 runs 17 residues. With V trimmed by 4 bases and J by 2 bases, 11 bases remained unmatched. Clones were sequenced by immunoSEQ multiplex PCR, and TCRdb holds only the in-frame ones, with some missing. There are some 140,000 clones in the sample; around 90% occur only once, and about 11% lies in the top ten. Specimen: blood. The origin of this receptor is a young man in good health. This chain uses TRBV11-3 with TRBJ2-3, with 8 bases identical to TRBD1. DNA of the CDR3: TGTGCCAGCAGCTCCCGGACAGGGCCGAGCTACACAGATACGCAGTATTTT. Encoded protein: CASSSRTGPSYTDTQYF. The whole variable domain, remainder taken from reference TRBV11-3 and TRBJ2-3, is EAGVVQSPRYKIIEKKQPVAFWCNPISGHNTLYWYLQNLGQGPELLIRYENEEAVDDSQLPKDRFSAERLKGVDSTLKIQPAELGDSAVYLCASSSRTGPSYTDTQYFGPGTRLTVL.